Listed below are T cell receptor beta chains from one sample, sequenced in a study of cytomegalovirus exposure and HLA in healthy donors. Assay: immunoSEQ multiplex PCR; the TCRdb copy retains only in-frame clones and omits some. The sample has some 56,000 clones; around 80% are singletons. The specimen was PBMCs. These TCRs come from a man aged 45-65 years in good health and CMV-seronegative. Each CDR3 is given with its conserved first and last residue. Each record gives: clone size, V gene, D gene, J gene, CDR3 protein, CDR3 DNA. A D gene is named only where the DNA matches it firmly. Clone size is stated in some rows and not others, as once, few, many or a class when expanded.

clone size: NA
V gene: TRBV9
D gene: TRBD2
J gene: TRBJ2-3
CDR3 protein: CASSGRGGLTDTQYF
CDR3 DNA: TGTGCCAGCAGCGGACGGGGGGGTCTCACAGATACGCAGTATTTT

clone size: NA
V gene: TRBV6-5
D gene: NA
J gene: TRBJ2-7
CDR3 protein: CASRSLEPSGYEQCF
CDR3 DNA: TGTGCCAGCAGGTCTTTGGAGCCATCCGGATACGAGCAGTGCTTC

clone size: NA
V gene: TRBV10-3
D gene: TRBD1
J gene: TRBJ2-7
CDR3 protein: CATQDRDRLYEQYF
CDR3 DNA: TGTGCCACCCAGGACCGGGACAGGCTTTACGAGCAGTACTTC

clone size: NA
V gene: TRBV5-1
D gene: TRBD1
J gene: TRBJ2-4
CDR3 protein: CASSPRQGIAKNIQYF
CDR3 DNA: TGCGCTAGCAGCCCGAGACAGGGGATAGCCAAAAACATTCAGTACTTC

clone size: NA
V gene: TRBV7-2
D gene: TRBD1
J gene: TRBJ1-6
CDR3 protein: CASSTRTGGNSPLHF
CDR3 DNA: TGTGCCAGCAGCACCCGGACAGGGGGGAATTCACCCCTCCACTTT

clone size: NA
V gene: TRBV19
D gene: NA
J gene: TRBJ2-3
CDR3 protein: CASSIVGTQYF
CDR3 DNA: TGTGCCAGTAGTATAGTTGGCACGCAGTATTTT

clone size: NA
V gene: TRBV29-1
D gene: TRBD2
J gene: TRBJ2-5
CDR3 protein: CSVGGLAGRQETQYF
CDR3 DNA: TGCAGCGTTGGGGGGCTAGCGGGGCGTCAAGAGACCCAGTACTTC

clone size: once
V gene: TRBV6-5
D gene: TRBD1
J gene: TRBJ1-5
CDR3 protein: CASSTGTGEPQHF
CDR3 DNA: TGTGCCAGCAGTACGGGGACAGGGGAGCCCCAGCATTTT

clone size: NA
V gene: TRBV30
D gene: TRBD1
J gene: TRBJ2-7
CDR3 protein: CAWSARQGFSEQYF
CDR3 DNA: TGTGCCTGGAGTGCCCGACAGGGTTTCTCCGAGCAGTACTTC

clone size: NA
V gene: TRBV28
D gene: NA
J gene: TRBJ1-1
CDR3 protein: CASRGDTEAFF
CDR3 DNA: TGTGCCAGCCGGGGGGACACTGAAGCTTTCTTT

clone size: NA
V gene: TRBV5-1
D gene: NA
J gene: TRBJ1-1
CDR3 protein: CASTREGKTEAFF
CDR3 DNA: TGCGCCAGCACCAGGGAGGGAAAAACTGAAGCTTTCTTT

clone size: NA
V gene: TRBV19
D gene: TRBD1
J gene: TRBJ2-5
CDR3 protein: CASSDLDRGGTQYF
CDR3 DNA: TGTGCCAGTAGTGACCTAGACAGGGGGGGGACCCAGTACTTC

clone size: NA
V gene: TRBV27
D gene: TRBD1
J gene: TRBJ1-2
CDR3 protein: CASSLSRTGLTIGYTF
CDR3 DNA: TGTGCCAGCAGTTTATCGAGGACAGGGCTAACTATTGGCTACACCTTC

clone size: once
V gene: TRBV7-8
D gene: NA
J gene: TRBJ2-2
CDR3 protein: CASSRERLNTGELFF
CDR3 DNA: TGTGCCAGCAGCCGTGAGAGACTGAACACCGGGGAGCTGTTTTTT

clone size: NA
V gene: TRBV6-6
D gene: TRBD1
J gene: TRBJ1-1
CDR3 protein: CASSSRQGAFF
CDR3 DNA: TGTGCCAGCAGTTCGAGACAGGGGGCTTTCTTT

clone size: NA
V gene: TRBV6-1
D gene: NA
J gene: TRBJ2-7
CDR3 protein: CASSLNRVPYEQYF
CDR3 DNA: TGTGCCAGCAGTTTAAACAGGGTCCCCTACGAGCAGTACTTC

clone size: NA
V gene: TRBV2
D gene: TRBD2
J gene: TRBJ2-1
CDR3 protein: CASRALAGGNEQFF
CDR3 DNA: TGTGCCAGCAGGGCTCTAGCGGGGGGCAATGAGCAGTTCTTC

clone size: NA
V gene: TRBV11-2
D gene: TRBD1
J gene: TRBJ2-6
CDR3 protein: CASSPGDRARSGANVLTF
CDR3 DNA: TGTGCCAGCAGCCCTGGGGACAGGGCACGCTCTGGGGCCAACGTCCTGACTTTC

clone size: NA
V gene: TRBV10-2
D gene: TRBD1
J gene: TRBJ1-1
CDR3 protein: CASSEHGQGNTEAFF
CDR3 DNA: TGCGCCAGCAGTGAGCACGGACAGGGCAACACTGAAGCTTTCTTT

clone size: medium-sized
V gene: TRBV6-5
D gene: NA
J gene: TRBJ1-2
CDR3 protein: CASSRLARVDYGYTF
CDR3 DNA: TGTGCCAGCAGTCGACTCGCCAGGGTGGACTATGGCTACACCTTC

clone size: NA
V gene: TRBV6-1
D gene: TRBD1
J gene: TRBJ2-7
CDR3 protein: CAGGTGGYEQYF
CDR3 DNA: TGTGCCGGGGGGACAGGAGGGTACGAGCAGTACTTC

clone size: NA
V gene: TRBV2
D gene: NA
J gene: TRBJ2-7
CDR3 protein: CASSVEEQYF
CDR3 DNA: TGTGCCAGCAGTGTGGAGGAGCAGTACTTC

clone size: NA
V gene: TRBV2
D gene: NA
J gene: TRBJ2-2
CDR3 protein: CASSEQGSYTGELFF
CDR3 DNA: TGTGCCAGCAGTGAACAGGGGAGTTACACCGGGGAGCTGTTTTTT

clone size: few
V gene: TRBV9
D gene: TRBD1
J gene: TRBJ1-2
CDR3 protein: CASSTLGTGVGYTF
CDR3 DNA: TGTGCCAGCAGCACCCTCGGGACAGGGGTTGGCTACACCTTC

clone size: NA
V gene: TRBV6-5
D gene: NA
J gene: TRBJ2-1
CDR3 protein: CASRGQSSYNEQFF
CDR3 DNA: TGTGCCAGCCGAGGACAGAGCTCCTACAATGAGCAGTTCTTC

clone size: NA
V gene: TRBV5-6
D gene: TRBD1
J gene: TRBJ1-2
CDR3 protein: CASSLVTGGNYGYTF
CDR3 DNA: TGTGCCAGCAGCTTGGTTACAGGGGGGAACTATGGCTACACCTTC